Below, 11 T cell receptor beta chains from the same sample are listed, as sequenced in a study of PD-L1 blockade in urothelial cancer (dated by TCRdb to about 2017). Library preparation was by the immunoSEQ multiplex PCR assay. In its TCRdb copy, this immuneACCESS table keeps in-frame sequences only and misses some clones. Where compared with another copy, unresolved V genes explain less than half of these, and the others have no known cause. The sample yields about 120,000 clones; about 84% were counted once. The ten largest clones add up to roughly 2.4% of the sample. Sample time point, as interpreted from the label and publication: peripheral blood 6 weeks after treatment start. This sample comprised PBMCs, obtained around atezolizumab (anti-PD-L1) treatment. Receptors were obtained from a man over 45 with urothelial cancer.

The CDR3 here is CAWSVGWGRVETGELFF. In DNA form, the CDR3 reads TGTGCCTGGAGTGTGGGGTGGGGCAGGGTGGAAACCGGGGAGCTGTTTTTT. The chain has TRBV30 and TRBJ2-2; tentatively, D is TRBD1 (5 bases). V gave up 0 bases and J gave up 5 bases, with 19 bases separating them. This CDR3 comprises 17 residues. Per the germline V gene, CDR1 is GTSNPN and CDR2 is SVGIG (reference sequence).

The chain is built from TRBV4-1 and TRBJ2-3; D possibly corresponds to TRBD1 (7 bases). Trimming stripped 2 bases from V and 0 bases from J, with 18 bases between. This CDR3 contains 18 residues. Germline V CDR1 and CDR2: MGHRA, YSYEKL. This chain's CDR3 is CASSQLHRAGGSTDTQYF. The CDR3 DNA reads TGCGCCAGCAGCCAACTACACCGTGCAGGGGGGAGCACAGATACGCAGTATTTT.

V is TRBV9 and J is TRBJ2-1; 8 bases agree with TRBD2. CDR1 and CDR2 (germline): SGDLS, YYNGEE. Trimming took 2 bases from V and 4 from J; bases not matched to a gene: 2. The CDR3 covers 14 residues. In DNA form, the CDR3 reads TGTGCCAGCAGCGTTCTAGCGGGTTACAATGAGCAGTTCTTC. Amino acid sequence: CASSVLAGYNEQFF.

The chain links TRBV14 to TRBJ1-6; D remains unclear. Germline V gives CDR1 SGHDN, CDR2 FVKESK. The length of the CDR3 is 15 residues. Trimming took 0 bases from V and 7 from J, leaving 10 bases between them. The chain's CDR3 is CASSQDWAENSPLHF. CDR3 DNA sequence: TGTGCCAGCAGCCAAGATTGGGCTGAGAATTCACCCCTCCACTTT. Full variable domain (remainder filled in from reference TRBV14 and TRBJ1-6): EAGVTQFPSHSVIEKGQTVTLRCDPISGHDNLYWYRRVMGKEIKFLLHFVKESKQDESGMPNNRFLAERTGGTYSTLKVQPAELEDSGVYFCASSQDWAENSPLHFGNGTRLTVT.

In this sample, this clone turned up once. The chain links TRBV5-1 to TRBJ1-1; D uncertain. Germline V gives CDR1 SGHRS, CDR2 YFSETQ. This CDR3 is built from 14 residues. Trimming removed 0 bases from V and 2 bases from J, with 8 bases in between. CDR3 residues: CASSLVGGNTEAFF. The CDR3 bases are TGCGCCAGCAGCTTGGTAGGAGGTAACACTGAAGCTTTCTTT.

The chain has TRBV19 and TRBJ2-4; 11 positions match TRBD2. Per germline, CDR1 LNHDA and CDR2 SQIVND (reference sequence). V trimming: 5 bases; J trimming: 5 bases; junction bases outside the gene matches: 5. The CDR3 is made up of 15 amino acids. Here the CDR3 reads CASSSTSGKENIQYF. The CDR3 nucleotides are TGTGCCAGTAGTTCGACTAGCGGGAAAGAAAACATTCAGTACTTC.

This clone turned up a few times. This chain links TRBV4-2 with TRBJ1-1; TRBD1 is a possible D gene (5 bases). Germline CDR1 and CDR2: LGHNA and YNFKEQ. CDR3 length equals 14 residues. The V gene lost 2 bases and the J gene lost 4 bases, with 11 bases spanning the gap. The CDR3 sequence is CASSQSRGSTEAFF. The CDR3 region has the DNA TGTGCCAGCAGCCAATCTCGGGGGAGCACTGAAGCTTTCTTT.

The chain carries TRBV25-1 and TRBJ1-6; D perhaps matches TRBD1 (6 bases). CDR3 length: 13 residues. Germline CDR1 reads MGHDK; CDR2 reads SYGVNS. V was cut by 9 bases and J by 6 bases, with 12 bases left in between. CDR3 protein: CASRTEGNSPLHF. The CDR3 DNA sequence: TGTGCCAGTCGGACAGAGGGTAATTCACCCCTCCACTTT.

The chain has TRBV10-3 and TRBJ1-1; 8 bases are shared with TRBD1. In germline, CDR1 is ENHRY, CDR2 SYGVKD. The CDR3 is 15 residues long. The J segment lost 2 bases and the V segment lost 2 bases, leaving 4 bases of the junction unmatched. DNA of the CDR3: TGTGCCATCAGTGAGGACAGGGGACTAAACACTGAAGCTTTCTTT. It is translated as CAISEDRGLNTEAFF.

This clone was detected only once. The rearrangement links TRBV19 to TRBJ2-7; 9 nucleotides match TRBD2. After removal of 1 base from V and 2 bases from J, the junction contained 3 bases not matched to a gene. This CDR3 contains 15 residues. Looked up from germline, CDR1 is LNHDA and CDR2 is SQIVND (reference sequence). The CDR3, as DNA: TGTGCCAGTAGTATAGTGGCTAGCGGGACCTACGAGCAGTACTTC. Encoded protein: CASSIVASGTYEQYF. Together with reference TRBV19 and TRBJ2-7, the CDR3 gives the full variable domain: DGGITQSPKYLFRKEGQNVTLSCEQNLNHDAMYWYRQDPGQGLRLIYYSQIVNDFQKGDIAEGYSVSREKKESFPLTVTSAQKNPTAFYLCASSIVASGTYEQYFGPGTRLTVT.

V usage is TRBV30 and J usage is TRBJ2-1; 12 positions match TRBD2. The CDR3 runs to 15 residues. Looked up from germline, CDR1 is GTSNPN and CDR2 is SVGIG (reference sequence). The ends lost 2 bases at V and 8 bases at J; junction bases unmatched: 7. CDR3 in DNA: TGTGCCTGGAGTAAGGATCTAGCGGGAGGGGATGAGCAGTTCTTC. It encodes CAWSKDLAGGDEQFF. Full variable domain (rest looked up from reference TRBV30 and TRBJ2-1): SQTIHQWPATLVQPVGSPLSLECTVEGTSNPNLYWYRQAAGRGLQLLFYSVGIGQISSEVPQNLSASRPQDRQFILSSKKLLLSDSGFYLCAWSKDLAGGDEQFFGPGTRLTVL.